These 13 T cell receptor beta chains came from one sample sequenced in a study of cytomegalovirus exposure and HLA in healthy donors. Sequencing used immunoSEQ multiplex PCR; TCRdb keeps in-frame clones, though not all of them. The sample contains about 65,000 clones, about 91% of which appear only once. The sequenced material came from PBMCs. All receptors come from a woman aged 18-30 years in good health and CMV-seronegative.

V is TRBV12-5 and J is TRBJ2-1; the match to TRBD2 covers 11 bases. Germline V CDR1 and CDR2: LGHNT, FRNRAP. The CDR3 runs 14 residues. The V and J ends lost 4 bases and 10 bases, in that order; junction bases with no gene match: 6. The CDR3 reads CASGSLAGGSEQFF. The CDR3 nucleotides are TGTGCTAGTGGTTCCCTAGCGGGGGGTTCCGAGCAGTTCTTC.

The chain has TRBV11-2 and TRBJ2-2; D might be TRBD1 (6 bases). V was trimmed by 5 bases and J by 6 bases, leaving 16 bases between them. Looked up from germline, CDR1 is SGHAT and CDR2 is FQNNGV. This CDR3 is built from 15 residues. The CDR3 DNA reads as TGTGCCAGCAGCGCCCGGACAGAAGGGGCCGGGGAGCTGTTTTTT. Amino acid sequence: CASSARTEGAGELFF. The full variable domain, completed using reference TRBV11-2 and TRBJ2-2, is EAGVAQSPRYKIIEKRQSVAFWCNPISGHATLYWYQQILGQGPKLLIQFQNNGVVDDSQLPKDRFSAERLKGVDSTLKIQPAKLEDSAVYLCASSARTEGAGELFFGEGSRLTVL.

The CDR3 sequence: CASSPPETGATNEYGYTF. As DNA, the CDR3 is TGTGCCAGCAGTCCACCGGAGACAGGAGCCACCAACGAATATGGCTACACCTTC. The genes are TRBV28 and TRBJ1-2; TRBD1 is a possible D gene (6 bases). V gave up 5 bases and J gave up 5 bases, with 27 bases separating them. Germline V gene sequence: CDR1 MDHEN, CDR2 SYDVKM. This CDR3 is built from 18 residues.

The chain carries TRBV6-4 and TRBJ2-3; 7 bases agree with TRBD2. Germline CDR1 is MRHNA and CDR2 is SNTAGT. Germline trimming cut 0 bases from V and 1 base from J; bases unmatched to any gene: 1. The CDR3 spans 15 residues. CDR3 nucleotide sequence: TGTGCCAGCAGTGACTCCCTAGCGGGCACAGATACGCAGTATTTT. Its translation: CASSDSLAGTDTQYF.

The chain uses TRBV6-1 and TRBJ1-5, with D tentatively TRBD1 (5 bases). Trimming stripped 2 bases from V and 13 bases from J, with 15 bases between. CDR3 length equals 13 residues. Germline V gives CDR1 MNHNS, CDR2 SASEGT. CDR3 nucleotides: TGTGCCAGCAGTGAAATCCTAATAGGACAACAGCATTTT. Protein product: CASSEILIGQQHF.

The CDR3 region has the DNA TGTGCCAGCAGCTCTCCACAGGGATTCACCGGGGAGCTGTTTTTT. It is translated as CASSSPQGFTGELFF. The chain recombines TRBV5-6 with TRBJ2-2; D perhaps matches TRBD1 (6 bases). From germline, CDR1 is SGHDT and CDR2 YYEEEE. This CDR3 is built from 15 residues. V was shortened by 3 bases and J by 4 bases, with 13 bases between the two germline ends.

This clone was detected only once. V gene TRBV4-1 combines with J gene TRBJ1-1; the D gene is possibly TRBD1 (6 bases). The V end lost 4 bases, the J end lost 8 bases, and 20 bases lay between the germline ends. The CDR3 spans 15 residues. Germline V lookup: CDR1 MGHRA, CDR2 YSYEKL. The CDR3 DNA reads TGCGCCAGCAGCCCGATACATGGAGGGGGACTAGAAGCTTTCTTT. The encoded protein is CASSPIHGGGLEAFF.

CDR3 in amino acids: CASSGLAGGHPGELFF. For the CDR3, the DNA is TGTGCCAGCAGCGGACTAGCGGGGGGGCACCCCGGGGAGCTGTTTTTT. The chain is built from TRBV9 and TRBJ2-2, with 14 positions matching TRBD2. The ends lost 3 bases at V and 6 bases at J; junction bases unmatched: 4. CDR1 and CDR2 from the germline V gene are SGDLS and YYNGEE. The CDR3 consists of 16 residues.

The gene calls are TRBV6-1 and TRBJ2-7; the D is unclear. Trimming removed 1 base from V and 4 bases from J, with 8 bases in between. CDR3 length: 13 amino acids. CDR1 MNHNS and CDR2 SASEGT come from the germline V gene. DNA of the CDR3: TGTGCCAGCAGTGAAGTCCTAGAGTACGAGCAGTACTTC. This translates into CASSEVLEYEQYF.

This chain uses TRBV9 with TRBJ2-7; the D gene is possibly TRBD2 (5 bases). CDR1 and CDR2 (germline): SGDLS, YYNGEE. CDR3 size: 14 residues. V shed 0 bases and J shed 1 base, with 8 bases lying between them. CDR3 protein: CASSVEAESYEQYF. The CDR3 DNA is TGTGCCAGCAGCGTAGAAGCGGAGTCCTACGAGCAGTACTTC.

CDR3 loop: CASSYGASSYEQYF. Written as DNA, the CDR3 is TGTGCCAGCAGTTACGGAGCTAGCTCCTACGAGCAGTACTTC. V usage is TRBV6-6 and J usage is TRBJ2-7; no clear D. V was trimmed by 2 bases and J by 0 bases, leaving 8 bases between them. CDR3 size: 14 residues. Germline lookup yields CDR1 MNHNY and CDR2 SVGAGI (reference sequence).

The chain employs TRBV6-6 and TRBJ1-5, with a weak D call TRBD1 (6 bases). V lost 8 bases and J lost 4, with 18 bases in between. The CDR3 is 15 residues long. Germline CDR1 reads MNHNY; CDR2 reads SVGAGI (reference sequence). The CDR3 nucleotides are TGTGCCAGCTTCAGTTACTGGGGGCTGAATCAGCCCCAGCATTTT. This translates into CASFSYWGLNQPQHF.

The rearrangement uses TRBV6-5 and TRBJ1-5; 8 bases match TRBD1. Germline trimming cut 5 bases from V and 0 bases from J; bases unmatched to any gene: 3. CDR1 and CDR2 from the germline V gene are MNHEY and SVGAGI. The CDR3 runs to 15 residues. CDR3 amino acids: CASSPQGVSNQPQHF. CDR3 bases: TGTGCCAGCAGTCCACAGGGGGTTAGCAATCAGCCCCAGCATTTT.